One and the same sample provided the 9 T cell receptor beta chains below, sequenced in a study of T cells in Graves' hyperthyroidism and ophthalmopathy. Using RNA transcripts as the source, TCR beta CDR3 regions were amplified. HTBI primers were the set used in a first-round RT-PCR of the TCR CDR3. A single record per CDR3 protein comes from TCRdb applying MiXCR to the multiplex PCR reads. The sample consists of approximately 490,000 distinct CDR3 sequences, 22% of them appearing once. Sequences were obtained from blood. The receptor source for this set is a woman between 70 and 85 years old with Graves' ophthalmopathy.

This clonotype was seen many times. The chain carries TRBV11-2 and TRBJ2-6; the match to TRBD1 covers 9 bases. In germline, CDR1 is SGHAT, CDR2 FQNNGV. With V trimmed by 5 bases and J by 0 bases, 8 bases remained unmatched. The CDR3 runs 18 residues. CDR3 amino acids: CASSMPGQGHSGANVLTF. The CDR3 nucleotides read TGTGCCAGCAGCATGCCGGGACAGGGCCACTCTGGGGCCAACGTCCTGACTTTC.

The V and J genes are TRBV7-9 and TRBJ2-1; 15 bases line up with TRBD2. Per the germline V gene, CDR1 is SEHNR and CDR2 is FQNEAQ (reference sequence). Trimming cost V 5 bases and J 0 bases; bases outside gene matches: 5. The CDR3 contains 18 residues. The CDR3 protein is CASSGTSGGTSSYNEQFF. As DNA, the CDR3 is TGTGCCAGCAGCGGGACTAGCGGGGGGACAAGCTCCTACAATGAGCAGTTCTTC.

This clonotype was picked up many times. The chain combines TRBV28 with TRBJ2-7, with 11 bases aligning to TRBD2. The germline V gene encodes CDR1 MDHEN and CDR2 SYDVKM. This CDR3 has 16 residues. Trimming cost V 2 bases and J 5 bases; bases outside gene matches: 8. Here the CDR3 reads CASSLQTSGAFNEQYF. The CDR3 bases are TGTGCCAGCAGTTTACAGACTAGCGGGGCCTTTAACGAGCAGTACTTC.

CDR3 nucleotide sequence: TGTGCCAGCAGCCTCAGACAGTTGTCCTACGAGCAGTACTTC. It specifies CASSLRQLSYEQYF. This chain connects TRBV7-2 to TRBJ2-7, with TRBD1 as a possible D gene (5 bases). CDR1 and CDR2 (germline): SGHTA, FQGNSA. Deletions cut 5 bases from V and 1 base from J, with 12 bases between. CDR3 length: 14 residues.

Only a few counts were recorded for this clonotype. The chain employs TRBV5-1 and TRBJ2-1; 9 nucleotides match TRBD2. Germline-derived CDR1 and CDR2 are SGHRS and YFSETQ. J was trimmed by 0 bases and V by 2 bases; bases with no gene match: 3. The CDR3 has 16 residues. The CDR3 DNA sequence: TGCGCCAGCAGCTTCACTAGCGGGCTCTCCTACAATGAGCAGTTCTTC. It encodes CASSFTSGLSYNEQFF. Looking up the rest from reference TRBV5-1 and TRBJ2-1 gives the full variable domain: KAGVTQTPRYLIKTRGQQVTLSCSPISGHRSVSWYQQTPGQGLQFLFEYFSETQRNKGNFPGRFSGRQFSNSRSEMNVSTLELGDSALYLCASSFTSGLSYNEQFFGPGTRLTVL.

CDR3 coding DNA: TGTGCCATCAGTCCTCAAACCCCAGCACGGGGAACTGAAGCTTTCTTT. Translation gives CAISPQTPARGTEAFF. This chain joins TRBV10-3 and TRBJ1-1; D remains ambiguous. CDR3 length: 16 amino acids. Trimming cost V 5 bases and J 5 bases, with 21 bases left between them. The germline V gene has CDR1 ENHRY and CDR2 SYGVKD.

The chain links TRBV12-3 or TRBV12-4 to TRBJ2-5; no clear D. The CDR3 covers 14 residues. The V and J ends lost 5 bases and 6 bases respectively, with 16 bases between them. The CDR3 DNA sequence: TGTGCCAGCAGTCGTAATCTAAAAATAAAGACCCAGTACTTC. It yields the protein CASSRNLKIKTQYF.

V is TRBV28 and J is TRBJ1-2; weak D call: TRBD1 (6 bases). Germline values: CDR1 MDHEN, CDR2 SYDVKM. The germline V and J ends were trimmed by 4 bases and 2 bases, with 20 bases remaining between them. CDR3 length: 17 amino acids. CDR3 loop: CASSSFLGQGPNYGYTF. For the CDR3, the DNA is TGTGCCAGCAGTTCCTTCTTAGGGCAGGGGCCCAACTATGGCTACACCTTC.

This clonotype occurred a few times. The chain links TRBV6-1 to TRBJ2-2; D possibly corresponds to TRBD2 (6 bases). V lost 8 bases and J lost 4, with 17 bases in between. The germline gives CDR1 MNHNS, CDR2 SASEGT. The CDR3 length is 15 residues. CDR3 coding DNA: TGTGCCAGCGGCCGGGACTGGGCGAGCACCGGGGAGCTGTTTTTT. Its translation: CASGRDWASTGELFF.